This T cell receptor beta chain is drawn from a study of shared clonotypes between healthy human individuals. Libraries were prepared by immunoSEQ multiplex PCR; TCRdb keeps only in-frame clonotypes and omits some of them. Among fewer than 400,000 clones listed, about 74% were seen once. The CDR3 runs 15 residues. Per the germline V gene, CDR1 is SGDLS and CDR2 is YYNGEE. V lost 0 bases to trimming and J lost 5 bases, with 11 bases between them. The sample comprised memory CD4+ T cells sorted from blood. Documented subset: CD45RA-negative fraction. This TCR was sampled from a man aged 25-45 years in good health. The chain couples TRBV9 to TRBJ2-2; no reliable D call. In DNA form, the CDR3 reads TGTGCCAGCAGCGTAGAAAACAGAGCTACCGGGGAGCTGTTTTTT. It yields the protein CASSVENRATGELFF.